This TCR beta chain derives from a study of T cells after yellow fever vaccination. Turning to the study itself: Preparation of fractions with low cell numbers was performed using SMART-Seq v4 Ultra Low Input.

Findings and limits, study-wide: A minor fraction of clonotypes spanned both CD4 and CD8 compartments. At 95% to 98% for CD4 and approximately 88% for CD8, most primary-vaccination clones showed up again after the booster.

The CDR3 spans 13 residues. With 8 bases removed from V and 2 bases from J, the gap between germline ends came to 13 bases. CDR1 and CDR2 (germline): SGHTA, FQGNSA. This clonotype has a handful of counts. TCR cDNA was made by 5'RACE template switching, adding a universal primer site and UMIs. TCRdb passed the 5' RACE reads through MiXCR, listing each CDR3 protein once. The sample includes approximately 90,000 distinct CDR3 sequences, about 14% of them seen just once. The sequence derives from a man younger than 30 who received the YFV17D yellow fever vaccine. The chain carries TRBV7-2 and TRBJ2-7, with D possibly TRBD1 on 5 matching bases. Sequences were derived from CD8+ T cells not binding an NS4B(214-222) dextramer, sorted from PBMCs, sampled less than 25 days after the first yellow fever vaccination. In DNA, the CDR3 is TGTGCCAGCCTCCCTAAGGGGCCCTACGAGCAGTACGTC. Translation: CASLPKGPYEQYV.